This T cell receptor beta chain is from a study of T cell changes during pregnancy in multiple sclerosis. Losses at the gene ends were 2 bases for V and 4 bases for J; bases not matched to a gene: 2. The germline V gene encodes CDR1 MNHNS and CDR2 SASEGT. The CDR3 is made up of 17 amino acids. The repertoire was sequenced with immunoSEQ multiplex PCR; TCRdb's copy has only in-frame clones and lacks some. The sample contains under 40,000 clones, about 92% of which appear only once. The chain recombines TRBV6-1 with TRBJ2-1; TRBD2 matches 16 bases. Sequenced here: CD8+ T cells from peripheral blood mononuclear cells, sampled before pregnancy. The receptor's source is a female donor with multiple sclerosis, enrolled in a pregnancy study. The CDR3, as DNA: TGTGCCAGCAGTGAATGGGGACTAGCGGGAGGGTACAATGAGCAGTTCTTC. Its translation is CASSEWGLAGGYNEQFF.